Given below is one T cell receptor beta chain in context. Its antigen is undetermined. Lacking the conserved final phenylalanine or tryptophan, this CDR3 likely reflects a read error. The CDR3 has 13 amino acids. CDR1 and CDR2 (germline): DFQATT, SNEGSKA (reference sequence). After constant-region reverse-primer amplification, full-length variable regions underwent semi-nested PCR with Nested Universal Primer A. A single record per CDR3 protein comes from TCRdb applying MiXCR to the 5' RACE reads. The sample lists tens of thousands of distinct CDR3 sequences; 28% were seen once. Whole-study results and caveats: The larger cohort examined one V-J beta rearrangement, not whole repertoires. Tumor memory CD4+ T cell TCR gene usage clustered with blood and lymph node memory CD4+ cells and lymph node naive CD4+ cells. Tumor Treg TCRs overlapped most with tumor naive CD4+ cells.

The sequenced sample consisted of naive CD4+ T cells sorted from blood. As to subset: naive CD4+ T cells, CD4+CD45RA+CD25-. The source of this sequence is a female donor with breast cancer. The V and J genes are TRBV20-1 and TRBJ1-2; 7 bases agree with TRBD1. The DNA for the CDR3 is TGCAGAGCTAGAGATGGGACAGACCGGAGCTACACCATC. Protein: CRARDGTDRSYTI.